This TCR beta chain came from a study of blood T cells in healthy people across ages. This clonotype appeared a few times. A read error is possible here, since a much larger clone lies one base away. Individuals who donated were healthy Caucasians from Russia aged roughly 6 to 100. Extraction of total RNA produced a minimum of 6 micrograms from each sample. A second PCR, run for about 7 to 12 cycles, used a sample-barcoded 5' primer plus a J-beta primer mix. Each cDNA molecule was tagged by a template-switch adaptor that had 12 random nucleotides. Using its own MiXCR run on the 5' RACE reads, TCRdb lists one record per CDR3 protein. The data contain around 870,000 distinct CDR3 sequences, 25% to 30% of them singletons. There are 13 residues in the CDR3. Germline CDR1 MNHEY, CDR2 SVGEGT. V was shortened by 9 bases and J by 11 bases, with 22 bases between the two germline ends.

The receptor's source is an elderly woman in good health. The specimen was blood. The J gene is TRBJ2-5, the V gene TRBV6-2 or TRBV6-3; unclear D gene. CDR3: CASAGPPAGEQYF. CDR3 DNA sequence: TGTGCCAGTGCCGGCCCTCCGGCCGGTGAGCAGTACTTC.